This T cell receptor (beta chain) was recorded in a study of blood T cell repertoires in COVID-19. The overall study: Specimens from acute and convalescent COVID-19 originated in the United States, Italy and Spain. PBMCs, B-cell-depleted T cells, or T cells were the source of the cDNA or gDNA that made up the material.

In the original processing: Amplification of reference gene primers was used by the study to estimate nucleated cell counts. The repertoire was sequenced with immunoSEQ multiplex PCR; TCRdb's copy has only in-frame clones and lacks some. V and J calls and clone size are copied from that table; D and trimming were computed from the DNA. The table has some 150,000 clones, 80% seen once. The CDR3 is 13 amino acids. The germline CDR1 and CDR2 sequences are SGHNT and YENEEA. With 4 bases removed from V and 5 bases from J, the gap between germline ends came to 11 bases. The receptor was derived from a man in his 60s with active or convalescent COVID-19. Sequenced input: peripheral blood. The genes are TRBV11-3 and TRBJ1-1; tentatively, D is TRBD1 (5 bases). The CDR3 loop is CASSSGGRTEAFF. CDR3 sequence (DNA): TGTGCCAGCAGCTCCGGGGGAAGGACTGAAGCTTTCTTT.